The next 24 T cell receptor beta chains were all read from a single sample in a study of OX40 agonist ivuxolimab in advanced cancers. TCRdb's copy holds only in-frame clones and misses some; the assay was immunoSEQ multiplex PCR. The sample has more than 35,000 clones, 65% to 90% seen once. Sample: CD4+ or CD8+ T cells sorted from blood, taken in a trial of the OX40 agonist ivuxolimab. These receptors came from an adult with an advanced solid tumor such as melanoma, head and neck, liver or kidney cancer.

The chain employs TRBV25-1 and TRBJ1-1; TRBD1 aligns across 7 bases. V was clipped by 5 bases and J by 4 bases; unmatched bases: 4. The CDR3 extends over 13 amino acids. Germline V CDR1 and CDR2: MGHDK, SYGVNS. CDR3 residues: CASSLGGGTEAFF. The CDR3 region has the DNA TGTGCCAGCAGTCTAGGGGGCGGCACTGAAGCTTTCTTT.

The chain recombines TRBV4-1 with TRBJ2-1; 10 bases are shared with TRBD2. Trimming at V came to 3 bases and at J to 7 bases, leaving 9 bases not matched to a gene. CDR3 length equals 16 residues. Germline CDR1 reads MGHRA; CDR2 reads YSYEKL. The CDR3 protein is CASSQTLAGARNEQFF. The CDR3 DNA sequence: TGCGCCAGCAGCCAGACCCTAGCGGGAGCACGTAATGAGCAGTTCTTC.

This chain connects TRBV9 to TRBJ1-3; TRBD1 matches at 11 bases. Germline CDR1 reads SGDLS; CDR2 reads YYNGEE. The CDR3 loop spans 17 amino acids. V gave up 2 bases and J gave up 8 bases; unmatched junction bases: 12. This CDR3 is CASSVSPRTGGLDTIYF. The DNA for the CDR3 is TGTGCCAGCAGCGTTTCCCCCAGGACAGGGGGCCTTGACACCATATATTTT.

J is TRBJ2-1 and V is TRBV7-2; 14 nucleotides align to TRBD2. The germline V gene encodes CDR1 SGHTA and CDR2 FQGNSA. V lost 0 bases and J lost 4; bases outside the gene matches: 8. CDR3 length equals 19 residues. CDR3 residues: CASSLARIGLAGGYNEQFF. CDR3 DNA: TGTGCCAGCAGCTTAGCGCGAATTGGACTAGCGGGGGGATACAATGAGCAGTTCTTC.

This sequence joins TRBV4-3 and TRBJ1-4; D is possibly TRBD1 (6 bases). Germline V gives CDR1 LGHNA, CDR2 YSLEER. The length of the CDR3 is 15 residues. Trimming stripped 1 base from V and 7 bases from J, with 13 bases between. The CDR3 loop is CASSQGWGQSEKLFF. In DNA form, the CDR3 reads TGCGCCAGCAGCCAAGGCTGGGGGCAGAGTGAAAAACTGTTTTTT.

The chain is built from TRBV5-1 and TRBJ2-1; 10 nucleotides align to TRBD1. CDR3 length equals 15 residues. CDR1 is SGHRS and CDR2 is YFSETQ in the germline V gene. Trimming at V came to 0 bases and at J to 4 bases, leaving 1 base not matched to a gene. The CDR3 sequence: CASSLGDRGYNEQFF. The CDR3 DNA reads TGCGCCAGCAGCTTGGGGGACAGGGGTTACAATGAGCAGTTCTTC.

The sample holds one count of this clone. This sequence joins TRBV19 and TRBJ2-1; D unclear. CDR1 is LNHDA and CDR2 is SQIVND in the germline V gene (reference sequence). Trimming left V 0 bases short and J 9 bases short, with 3 bases between. The CDR3 is made up of 11 amino acids. CDR3 protein: CASSIDSEQFF. DNA for the CDR3: TGTGCCAGTAGTATAGACTCTGAGCAGTTCTTC.

This chain joins TRBV5-8 and TRBJ1-5, with TRBD1 as a possible D gene (6 bases). V dropped 5 bases and J dropped 7 bases, with 16 bases sitting between them. Germline CDR1 and CDR2: SGHTS and YDEGEE. The CDR3 is 14 residues long. The CDR3 sequence is CASSYVGGAQPQHF. The CDR3, as DNA: TGTGCCAGCAGTTACGTGGGGGGGGCCCAGCCCCAGCATTTT.

The table lists this clone with a count of one. This chain connects TRBV5-1 to TRBJ1-2; 7 bases align to TRBD1. The V gene's germline CDR1 is SGHRS and CDR2 YFSETQ. Unmatched junction bases numbered 16, after V lost 3 bases and J lost 8 bases. This CDR3 spans 16 amino acids. CDR3: CASSWNGPLATGGYTF. The CDR3 bases are TGCGCCAGCAGCTGGAACGGCCCCTTGGCGACAGGGGGCTACACCTTC.

This clone rates as medium-sized. The chain carries TRBV11-2 and TRBJ1-6; no firm D call. The V end lost 5 bases, the J end lost 6 bases, and 14 bases lay between the germline ends. Germline CDR1 and CDR2: SGHAT and FQNNGV. This CDR3 has 15 residues. The CDR3 loop is CASSLNTGGNSPLHF. CDR3 DNA: TGTGCCAGCAGCCTAAACACGGGCGGTAATTCACCCCTCCACTTT.

The rearrangement joins TRBV15 to TRBJ2-7, with TRBD2 identical over 10 bases. CDR3 size: 17 residues. V shed 1 base, J shed 7 bases, and the junction held 13 bases outside the gene matches. CDR1 is LNHNV and CDR2 is YYDKDF in the germline V gene (reference sequence). This CDR3 reads CATSRGVSGRAGTEQYF. CDR3 nucleotide sequence: TGTGCCACCAGCAGAGGGGTGAGCGGGAGGGCCGGGACGGAGCAGTACTTC.

This sequence joins TRBV6-5 and TRBJ1-6; D remains unclear. Germline CDR1 MNHEY, CDR2 SVGAGI. Trimming took off 2 bases at V and 5 bases at J, with 4 bases between the two ends. CDR3 size: 13 residues. CDR3 loop: CASSYRDNSPLHF. As DNA, the CDR3 is TGTGCCAGCAGTTACAGGGATAATTCACCCCTCCACTTT.

This rearrangement joins TRBV15 to TRBJ2-7; tentatively, D is TRBD1 or TRBD2 (5 bases each). Trimming left V 0 bases short and J 8 bases short, with 17 bases between. This CDR3 has 15 amino acids. The V gene's germline CDR1 is LNHNV and CDR2 YYDKDF (reference sequence). The CDR3, as DNA: TGTGCCACCAGCAGAGATCGAGAGGGTCGGGGCAAGCAGTACTTC. Translation: CATSRDREGRGKQYF.

V gene TRBV11-2 combines with J gene TRBJ2-5; no clear D gene. From germline, CDR1 is SGHAT and CDR2 FQNNGV. Deletions cut 2 bases from V and 2 bases from J, with 6 bases between. The CDR3 is 13 residues long. In DNA, the CDR3 is TGTGCCAGCAGCTTAACCCATCAAGAGACCCAGTACTTC. Translation gives CASSLTHQETQYF. The full variable domain, its missing parts supplied by reference TRBV11-2 and TRBJ2-5, is EAGVAQSPRYKIIEKRQSVAFWCNPISGHATLYWYQQILGQGPKLLIQFQNNGVVDDSQLPKDRFSAERLKGVDSTLKIQPAKLEDSAVYLCASSLTHQETQYFGPGTRLLVL.

This clone came up once. This chain joins TRBV9 and TRBJ2-7, with 11 bases fitting TRBD1. Germline CDR1 is SGDLS and CDR2 is YYNGEE. V lost 0 bases, J lost 6 bases, and 5 bases stayed unmatched. The CDR3 extends over 15 amino acids. CDR3 region: CASSVGVGQGAEQYF. The CDR3 nucleotides read TGTGCCAGCAGCGTAGGGGTAGGACAGGGGGCCGAGCAGTACTTC.

This sequence joins TRBV14 and TRBJ2-7, with D unclear. Trimming removed 1 base at V and 4 bases at J, with 14 bases between. CDR3 length equals 15 residues. CDR1 is SGHDN, CDR2 FVKESK, per germline. CDR3 residues: CASSQGLSPRYEQYF. The CDR3 DNA reads as TGTGCCAGCAGCCAAGGGTTATCCCCTAGGTACGAGCAGTACTTC.

Written as DNA, the CDR3 is TGCGCCAGCAGCTTGGTACAGGGTGCCAAAAACATTCAGTACTTC. As protein: CASSLVQGAKNIQYF. This chain links TRBV5-1 with TRBJ2-4; D possibly corresponds to TRBD1 (6 bases). Germline CDR1 and CDR2: SGHRS and YFSETQ. CDR3 size: 15 residues. The germline V and J ends were trimmed by 0 bases and 1 base, with 8 bases remaining between them. The entire variable domain, with the rest obtained from reference TRBV5-1 and TRBJ2-4, is as follows: KAGVTQTPRYLIKTRGQQVTLSCSPISGHRSVSWYQQTPGQGLQFLFEYFSETQRNKGNFPGRFSGRQFSNSRSEMNVSTLELGDSALYLCASSLVQGAKNIQYFGAGTRLSVL.

This clone was seen only a few times. The V call is TRBV5-6, the J call TRBJ2-5; no clear D gene. In germline, CDR1 is SGHDT, CDR2 YYEEEE. The CDR3 spans 15 residues. Trimming removed 0 bases at V and 4 bases at J, with 13 bases between. CDR3 sequence: CASSLAWTEGETQYF. The CDR3 DNA is TGTGCCAGCAGCTTGGCCTGGACGGAAGGAGAGACCCAGTACTTC.

Only one count was recorded for this clone. This rearrangement joins TRBV7-9 to TRBJ2-7; D is unresolved. Trimming left V 5 bases short and J 2 bases short, with 7 bases between. Germline V gene lookup returns CDR1 SEHNR and CDR2 FQNEAQ (reference sequence). The CDR3 length is 12 residues. The CDR3 sequence is CASSLAAYEQYF. In DNA form, the CDR3 reads TGTGCCAGCAGCCTCGCCGCCTACGAGCAGTACTTC.

A single count supports this clone. V gene TRBV7-9 combines with J gene TRBJ2-1; no clear D gene. Germline assignment: CDR1 SEHNR and CDR2 FQNEAQ (reference sequence). The CDR3 runs to 15 residues. V lost 5 bases to trimming and J lost 10 bases, with 21 bases between them. CDR3 protein: CASSHQDRVLGEQFF. The CDR3 nucleotides read TGTGCCAGCAGCCATCAGGACCGCGTCCTCGGGGAGCAGTTCTTC.

On this clone itself: Within the sample, other DNA sequences also encode this same CDR3. The genes are TRBV27 and TRBJ1-6; tentatively, D is TRBD1 (6 bases). The germline V and J ends were trimmed by 5 bases and 0 bases, with 11 bases remaining between them. The CDR3 contains 16 residues. CDR1 and CDR2 from the germline V gene are MNHEY and SMNVEV (reference sequence). The CDR3 loop is CASSGTGSSYNSPLHF. The CDR3 DNA sequence: TGTGCCAGCAGTGGAACAGGGAGCTCCTATAATTCACCCCTCCACTTT.

This chain joins TRBV15 and TRBJ2-7; D is ambiguous. Trimming pared 0 bases from V and 3 bases from J, leaving 9 bases between. The CDR3 runs 14 residues. In germline, CDR1 is LNHNV, CDR2 YYDKDF (reference sequence). This CDR3 is CATSRDRQIYEQYF. The CDR3 DNA reads as TGTGCCACCAGCAGAGATCGGCAGATCTACGAGCAGTACTTC. Complete variable domain (other parts from reference TRBV15 and TRBJ2-7): DAMVIQNPRYQVTQFGKPVTLSCSQTLNHNVMYWYQQKSSQAPKLLFHYYDKDFNNEADTPDNFQSRRPNTSFCFLDIRSPGLGDTAMYLCATSRDRQIYEQYFGPGTRLTVT.

CDR3 DNA sequence: TGTGCCAGCAGCCGAAACACCATAGTGCCCACGCGGGGTGAGCAGTACTTC. This gives the protein CASSRNTIVPTRGEQYF. The chain employs TRBV28 and TRBJ2-7, with D possibly TRBD2 on 6 matching bases. Germline V gene data show CDR1 as MDHEN and CDR2 as SYDVKM. The CDR3 sequence is 17 residues long. V gave up 6 bases and J gave up 7 bases, with 28 bases separating them.

This sequence joins TRBV9 and TRBJ2-1; TRBD2 might be the D (5 bases). Germline assignment: CDR1 SGDLS and CDR2 YYNGEE. V lost 3 bases, J lost 3 bases, and 7 bases lay in between. The CDR3 totals 13 residues. CDR3 bases: TGTGCCAGCAGCGCCGGGAACTACAATGAGCAGTTCTTC. Its protein is CASSAGNYNEQFF.